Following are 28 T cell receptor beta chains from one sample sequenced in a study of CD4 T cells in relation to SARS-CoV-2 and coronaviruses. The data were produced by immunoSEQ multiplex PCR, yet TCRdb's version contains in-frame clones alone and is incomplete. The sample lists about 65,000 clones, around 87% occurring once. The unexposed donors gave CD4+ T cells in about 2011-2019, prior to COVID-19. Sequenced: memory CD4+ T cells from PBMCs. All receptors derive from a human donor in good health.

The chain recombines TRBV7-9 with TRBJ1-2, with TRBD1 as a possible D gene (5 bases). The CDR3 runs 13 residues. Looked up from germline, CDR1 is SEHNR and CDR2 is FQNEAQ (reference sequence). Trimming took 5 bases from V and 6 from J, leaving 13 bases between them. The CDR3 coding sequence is TGTGCCAGCAGCCCCGGGACGGACAATGGCTACACCTTC. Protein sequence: CASSPGTDNGYTF.

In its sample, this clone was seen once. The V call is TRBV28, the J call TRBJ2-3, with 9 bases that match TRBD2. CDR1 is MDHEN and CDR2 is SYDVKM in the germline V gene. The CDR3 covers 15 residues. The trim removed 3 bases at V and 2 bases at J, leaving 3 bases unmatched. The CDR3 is CASSFLAGYTDTQYF. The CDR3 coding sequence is TGTGCCAGCAGTTTCCTAGCGGGGTACACAGATACGCAGTATTTT.

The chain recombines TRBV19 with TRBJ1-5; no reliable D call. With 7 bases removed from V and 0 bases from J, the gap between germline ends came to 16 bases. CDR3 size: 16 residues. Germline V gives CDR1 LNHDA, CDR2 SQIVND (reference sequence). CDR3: CASKRAPGYSNQPQHF. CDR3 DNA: TGTGCCAGTAAACGCGCCCCGGGGTATAGCAATCAGCCCCAGCATTTT.

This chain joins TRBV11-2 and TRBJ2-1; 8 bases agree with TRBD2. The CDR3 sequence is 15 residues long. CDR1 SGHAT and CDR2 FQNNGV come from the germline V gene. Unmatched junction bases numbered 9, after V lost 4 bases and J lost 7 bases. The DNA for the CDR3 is TGTGCCAGCAGCTCCACTAGCGGTACCGGGAATGAGCAGTTCTTC. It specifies CASSSTSGTGNEQFF.

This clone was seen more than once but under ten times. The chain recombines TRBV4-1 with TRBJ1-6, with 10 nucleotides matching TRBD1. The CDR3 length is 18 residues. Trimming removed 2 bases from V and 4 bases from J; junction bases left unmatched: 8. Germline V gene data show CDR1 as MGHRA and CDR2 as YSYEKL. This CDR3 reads CASSQQPGQGTYNSPLHF. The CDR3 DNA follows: TGCGCCAGCAGCCAACAACCGGGACAGGGGACTTATAATTCACCCCTCCACTTT.

DNA of the CDR3: TGTGCCATCGGGGAGATAGCCACCGGGGAGCTGTTTTTT. Its translation is CAIGEIATGELFF. The chain combines TRBV10-3 with TRBJ2-2; D perhaps matches TRBD2 (5 bases). The CDR3 has 13 amino acids. Germline-derived CDR1 and CDR2 are ENHRY and SYGVKD. The V end was cut by 8 bases, the J end by 4 bases, with 11 bases between.

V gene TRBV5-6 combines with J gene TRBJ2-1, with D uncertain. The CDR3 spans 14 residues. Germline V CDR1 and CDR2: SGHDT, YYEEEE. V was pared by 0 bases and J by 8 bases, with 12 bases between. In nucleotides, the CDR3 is TGTGCCAGCAGCTTGGACGTATCCCAGGATGAGCAGTTCTTC. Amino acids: CASSLDVSQDEQFF.

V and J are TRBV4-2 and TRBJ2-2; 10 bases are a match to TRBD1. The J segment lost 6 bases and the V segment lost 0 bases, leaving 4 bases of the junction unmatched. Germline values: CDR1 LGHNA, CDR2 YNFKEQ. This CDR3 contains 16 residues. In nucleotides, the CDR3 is TGTGCCAGCAGCCAAGACCCGGACAGGGGGGCCGGGGAGCTGTTTTTT. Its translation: CASSQDPDRGAGELFF.

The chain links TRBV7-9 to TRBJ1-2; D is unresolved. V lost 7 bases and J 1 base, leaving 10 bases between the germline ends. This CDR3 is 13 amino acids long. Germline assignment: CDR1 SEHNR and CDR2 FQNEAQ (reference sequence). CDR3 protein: CASNTALNYGYTF. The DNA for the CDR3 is TGTGCCAGCAACACGGCGCTTAACTATGGCTACACCTTC. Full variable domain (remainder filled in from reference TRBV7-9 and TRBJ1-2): DTGVSQNPRHKITKRGQNVTFRCDPISEHNRLYWYRQTLGQGPEFLTYFQNEAQLEKSRLLSDRFSAERPKGSFSTLEIQRTEQGDSAMYLCASNTALNYGYTFGSGTRLTVV.

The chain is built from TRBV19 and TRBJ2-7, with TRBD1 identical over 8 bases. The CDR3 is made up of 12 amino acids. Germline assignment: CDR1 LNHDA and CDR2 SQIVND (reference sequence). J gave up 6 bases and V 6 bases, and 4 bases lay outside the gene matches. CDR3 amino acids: CASSATGVEQYF. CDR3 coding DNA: TGTGCCAGTAGCGCGACAGGGGTCGAGCAGTACTTC. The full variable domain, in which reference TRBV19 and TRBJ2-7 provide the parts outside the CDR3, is DGGITQSPKYLFRKEGQNVTLSCEQNLNHDAMYWYRQDPGQGLRLIYYSQIVNDFQKGDIAEGYSVSREKKESFPLTVTSAQKNPTAFYLCASSATGVEQYFGPGTRLTVT.

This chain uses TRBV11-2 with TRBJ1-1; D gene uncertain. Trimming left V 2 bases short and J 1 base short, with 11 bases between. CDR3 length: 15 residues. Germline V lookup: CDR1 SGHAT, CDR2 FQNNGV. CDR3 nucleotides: TGTGCCAGCAGCTTAAGTACGCTAGCGAACACTGAAGCTTTCTTT. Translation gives CASSLSTLANTEAFF. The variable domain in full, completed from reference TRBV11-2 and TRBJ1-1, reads EAGVAQSPRYKIIEKRQSVAFWCNPISGHATLYWYQQILGQGPKLLIQFQNNGVVDDSQLPKDRFSAERLKGVDSTLKIQPAKLEDSAVYLCASSLSTLANTEAFFGQGTRLTVV.

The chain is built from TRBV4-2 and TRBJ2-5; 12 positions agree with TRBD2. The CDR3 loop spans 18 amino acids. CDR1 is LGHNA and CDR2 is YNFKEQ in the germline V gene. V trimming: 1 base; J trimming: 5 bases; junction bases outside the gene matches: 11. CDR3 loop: CASSQGETSGGGGETQYF. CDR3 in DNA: TGTGCCAGCAGCCAAGGCGAGACTAGCGGGGGAGGGGGGGAGACCCAGTACTTC.

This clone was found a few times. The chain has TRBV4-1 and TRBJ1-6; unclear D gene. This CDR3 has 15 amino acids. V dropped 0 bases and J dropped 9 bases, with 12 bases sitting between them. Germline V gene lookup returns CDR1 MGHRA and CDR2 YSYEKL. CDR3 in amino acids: CASSQDLAGFSPLHF. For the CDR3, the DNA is TGCGCCAGCAGCCAAGATTTAGCAGGATTTTCACCCCTCCACTTT.

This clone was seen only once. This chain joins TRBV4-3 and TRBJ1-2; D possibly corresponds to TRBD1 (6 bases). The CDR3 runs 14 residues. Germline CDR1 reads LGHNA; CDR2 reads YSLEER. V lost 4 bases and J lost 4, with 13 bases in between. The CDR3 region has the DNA TGCGCCAGCAGCCCCCAAGGGGGTGGCTATGGCTACACCTTC. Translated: CASSPQGGGYGYTF.

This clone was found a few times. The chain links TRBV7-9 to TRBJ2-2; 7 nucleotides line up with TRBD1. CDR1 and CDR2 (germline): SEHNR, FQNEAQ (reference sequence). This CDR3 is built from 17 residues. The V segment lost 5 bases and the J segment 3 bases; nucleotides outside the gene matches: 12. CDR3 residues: CASSLKKGAADTGELFF. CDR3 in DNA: TGTGCCAGCAGCCTTAAAAAGGGGGCAGCTGACACCGGGGAGCTGTTTTTT.

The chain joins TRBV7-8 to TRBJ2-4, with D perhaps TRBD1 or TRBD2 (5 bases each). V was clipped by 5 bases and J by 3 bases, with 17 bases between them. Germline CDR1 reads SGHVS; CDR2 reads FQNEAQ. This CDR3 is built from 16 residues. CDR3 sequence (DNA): TGTGCCAGCAGCGAAGGACATCGGGGAATCAAAAACATTCAGTACTTC. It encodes CASSEGHRGIKNIQYF.

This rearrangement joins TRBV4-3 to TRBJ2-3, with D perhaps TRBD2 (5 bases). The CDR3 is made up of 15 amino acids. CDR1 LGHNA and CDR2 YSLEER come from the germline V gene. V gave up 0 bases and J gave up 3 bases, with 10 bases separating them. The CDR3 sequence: CASSQDFGVTDTQYF. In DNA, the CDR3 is TGCGCCAGCAGCCAAGATTTCGGGGTAACAGATACGCAGTATTTT.

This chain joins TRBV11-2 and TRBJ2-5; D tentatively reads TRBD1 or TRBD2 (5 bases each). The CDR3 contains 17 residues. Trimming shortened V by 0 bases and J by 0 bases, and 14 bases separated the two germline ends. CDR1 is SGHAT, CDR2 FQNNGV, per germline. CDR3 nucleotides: TGTGCCAGCAGCTTAGATCATGGGACGGAATACCAAGAGACCCAGTACTTC. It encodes CASSLDHGTEYQETQYF.

The CDR3 is CASSQDQTSSYEQYF. The DNA of the CDR3 is TGTGCCAGCAGCCAGGACCAGACTAGCTCCTACGAGCAGTACTTC. This chain connects TRBV4-2 to TRBJ2-7; possible D gene TRBD2, 6 bases. The germline V and J ends were trimmed by 3 bases and 0 bases, with 12 bases remaining between them. The CDR3 consists of 15 residues. Germline CDR1 and CDR2: LGHNA and YNFKEQ.

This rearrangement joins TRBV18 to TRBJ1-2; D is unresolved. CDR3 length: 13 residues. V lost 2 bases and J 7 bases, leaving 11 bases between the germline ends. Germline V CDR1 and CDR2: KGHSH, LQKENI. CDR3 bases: TGTGCCAGCTCACCAGAGGGTTCTGCTGGCTACACCTTC. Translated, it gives CASSPEGSAGYTF. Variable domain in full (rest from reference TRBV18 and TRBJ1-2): NAGVMQNPRHLVRRRGQEARLRCSPMKGHSHVYWYRQLPEEGLKFMVYLQKENIIDESGMPKERFSAEFPKEGPSILRIQQVVRGDSAAYFCASSPEGSAGYTFGSGTRLTVV.

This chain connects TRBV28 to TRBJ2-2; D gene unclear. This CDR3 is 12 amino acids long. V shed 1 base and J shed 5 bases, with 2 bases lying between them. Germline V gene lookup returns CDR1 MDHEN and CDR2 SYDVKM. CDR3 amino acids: CASSLLTGELFF. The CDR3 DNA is TGTGCCAGCAGTTTATTAACCGGGGAGCTGTTTTTT.

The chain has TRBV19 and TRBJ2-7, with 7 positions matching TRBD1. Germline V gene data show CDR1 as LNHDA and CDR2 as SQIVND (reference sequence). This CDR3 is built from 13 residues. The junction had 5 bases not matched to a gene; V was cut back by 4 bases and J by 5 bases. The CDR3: CASSRDSQNEQYF. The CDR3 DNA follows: TGTGCCAGTAGTAGGGACAGCCAAAACGAGCAGTACTTC.

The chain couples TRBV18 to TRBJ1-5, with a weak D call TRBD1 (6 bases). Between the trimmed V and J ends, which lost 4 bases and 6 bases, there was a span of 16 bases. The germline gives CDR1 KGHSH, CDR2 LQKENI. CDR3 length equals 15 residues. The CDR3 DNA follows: TGTGCCAGCTCACGCGCGGGGGGCTGGAGTCAGCCCCAGCATTTT. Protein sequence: CASSRAGGWSQPQHF. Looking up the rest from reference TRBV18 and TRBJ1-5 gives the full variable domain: NAGVMQNPRHLVRRRGQEARLRCSPMKGHSHVYWYRQLPEEGLKFMVYLQKENIIDESGMPKERFSAEFPKEGPSILRIQQVVRGDSAAYFCASSRAGGWSQPQHFGDGTRLSIL.

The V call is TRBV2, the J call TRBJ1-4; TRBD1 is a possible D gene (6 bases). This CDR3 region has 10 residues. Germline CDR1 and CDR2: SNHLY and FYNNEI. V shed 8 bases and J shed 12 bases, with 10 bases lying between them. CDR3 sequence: CASGTPQLFF. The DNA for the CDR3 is TGTGCCAGCGGGACACCTCAACTGTTTTTT.

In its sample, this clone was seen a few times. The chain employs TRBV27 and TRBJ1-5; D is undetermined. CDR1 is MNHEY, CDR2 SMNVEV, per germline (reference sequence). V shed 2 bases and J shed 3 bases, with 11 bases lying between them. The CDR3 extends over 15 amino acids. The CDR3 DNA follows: TGTGCCAGCAGTTTAGGGTCCGAGGACAATCAGCCCCAGCATTTT. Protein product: CASSLGSEDNQPQHF.

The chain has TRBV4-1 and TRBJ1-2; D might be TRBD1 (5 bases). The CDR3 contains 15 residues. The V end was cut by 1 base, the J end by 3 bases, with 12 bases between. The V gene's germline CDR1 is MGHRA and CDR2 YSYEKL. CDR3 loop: CASSQVARADYGYTF. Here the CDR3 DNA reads TGCGCCAGCAGCCAAGTGGCCAGGGCGGACTATGGCTACACCTTC.

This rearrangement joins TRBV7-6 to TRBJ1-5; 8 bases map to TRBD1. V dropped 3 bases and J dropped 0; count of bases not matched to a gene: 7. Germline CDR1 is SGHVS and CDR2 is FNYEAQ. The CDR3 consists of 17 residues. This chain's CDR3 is CASSLNRGGASNQPQHF. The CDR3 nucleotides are TGTGCCAGCAGCTTGAACAGGGGGGGGGCTAGCAATCAGCCCCAGCATTTT.

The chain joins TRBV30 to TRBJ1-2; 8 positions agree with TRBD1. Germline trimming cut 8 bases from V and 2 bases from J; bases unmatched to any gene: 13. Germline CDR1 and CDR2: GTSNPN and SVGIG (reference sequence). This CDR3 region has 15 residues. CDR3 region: CAGHPGGQGNYGYTF. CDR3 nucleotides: TGTGCCGGACACCCGGGCGGACAGGGCAACTATGGCTACACCTTC. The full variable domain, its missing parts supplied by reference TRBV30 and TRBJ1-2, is SQTIHQWPATLVQPVGSPLSLECTVEGTSNPNLYWYRQAAGRGLQLLFYSVGIGQISSEVPQNLSASRPQDRQFILSSKKLLLSDSGFYLCAGHPGGQGNYGYTFGSGTRLTVV.